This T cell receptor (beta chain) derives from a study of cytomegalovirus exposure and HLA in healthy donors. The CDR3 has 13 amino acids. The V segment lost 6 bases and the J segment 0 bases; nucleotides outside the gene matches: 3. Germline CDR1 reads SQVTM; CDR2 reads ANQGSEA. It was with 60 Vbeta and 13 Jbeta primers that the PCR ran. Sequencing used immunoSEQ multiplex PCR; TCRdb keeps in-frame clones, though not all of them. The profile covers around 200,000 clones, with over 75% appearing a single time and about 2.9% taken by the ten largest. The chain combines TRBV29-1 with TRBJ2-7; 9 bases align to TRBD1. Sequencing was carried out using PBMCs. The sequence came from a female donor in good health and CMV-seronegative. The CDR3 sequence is CSVTGGSSYEQYF. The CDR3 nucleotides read TGCAGCGTCACAGGGGGCAGCTCCTACGAGCAGTACTTC.